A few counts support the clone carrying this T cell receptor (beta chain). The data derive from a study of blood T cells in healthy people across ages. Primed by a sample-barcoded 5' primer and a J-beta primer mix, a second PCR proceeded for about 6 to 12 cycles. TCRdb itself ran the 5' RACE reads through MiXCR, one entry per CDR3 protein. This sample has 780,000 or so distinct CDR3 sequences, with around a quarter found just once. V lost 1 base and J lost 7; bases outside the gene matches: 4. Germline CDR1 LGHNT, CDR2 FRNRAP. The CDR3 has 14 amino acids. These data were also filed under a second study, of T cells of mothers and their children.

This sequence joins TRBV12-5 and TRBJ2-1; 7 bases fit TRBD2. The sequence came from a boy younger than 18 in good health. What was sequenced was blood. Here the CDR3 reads CASGLGTRWNEQFF. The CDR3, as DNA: TGTGCTAGTGGTTTGGGGACTAGATGGAATGAGCAGTTCTTC.